A selection of T cell receptor beta chains follows, all from one sample in a study of patients and donors after allogeneic stem cell transplantation. TCRdb passed the RT-PCR reads through MiXCR, listing each CDR3 protein once. The top ten hold 33% of the sample, which has 190,000 or so distinct CDR3 sequences, around two fifths seen once. The sequenced sample was blood, either unsorted or a sorted T cell fraction (not recorded which). The receptors were gathered from a human donor who was either an allogeneic HSCT recipient or a stem cell or donor lymphocyte infusion donor (not recorded which). It is not recorded whose cells these are; they may come from a transplant donor. CDR3s include the opening cysteine and the closing phenylalanine or tryptophan. A D gene is named only where the DNA matches it firmly. Some rows have no size entry. The others give once, few or many, or a class for an expanded clone.

clone_size d_call j_call v_call cdr3_nt cdr3_aa
few TRBD1 TRBJ1-2 TRBV9 TGTGCCAGCAGCGTTGCGGGACAGGGGGCTGAGGGCTACACCTTC CASSVAGQGAEGYTF
few NA TRBJ1-1 TRBV5-1 TGCGCCAGCAGCTTTACAGTTCCGGGAAGTGAAGCTTTCTTT CASSFTVPGSEAFF
NA TRBD1 TRBJ2-7 TRBV15 TGTGCCACGGGGGACAGGACCTACGAGCAGTACTTC CATGDRTYEQYF
few NA TRBJ1-1 TRBV20-1 TGCAGTGCTAGATCCAGACTGAACACTGAAGCTTTCTTT CSARSRLNTEAFF
NA NA TRBJ2-1 TRBV2 TGTGCCAGCGGGGAGACTGCCCTCTCATTCTTC CASGETALSFF
NA NA TRBJ2-1 TRBV29-1 TGCAGCGCCGGAACAGCTTTAGGGACCAATGAGCAGTTCTTC CSAGTALGTNEQFF
many NA TRBJ1-4 TRBV12-3/TRBV12-4 TGTGCCAGCAGTGAGGACCTGGGGGCCGGGGAAAAACTGTTTTTT CASSEDLGAGEKLFF
few TRBD1 TRBJ1-2 TRBV9 TGTGCCAGCAGCTCCCGACAGGGGCAGGACTATGGCTACACCTTC CASSSRQGQDYGYTF
NA TRBD2 TRBJ2-1 TRBV7-2 TGTGCCAGCAGCTTAGCGGCTAGCGGTAACAATGAGCAGTTCTTC CASSLAASGNNEQFF
NA TRBD2 TRBJ2-7 TRBV29-1 TGCAGCGTTGTAACTAGCGGGAGGGTCTACGAGCAGTACTTC CSVVTSGRVYEQYF
once TRBD2 TRBJ2-1 TRBV19 TGTGCCAGTAGGCAGCGGGAGGGCCGAGGAAATGAGCAGTTCTTC CASRQREGRGNEQFF
once TRBD1 TRBJ2-1 TRBV12-3/TRBV12-4 TGTGCCAGCAGCCTAGGGACAGGCAGTAACAATGAGCAGTTCTTC CASSLGTGSNNEQFF
few TRBD1 TRBJ2-3 TRBV18 TGTGCCAGCTCACCGTCCGGGACAGGGGGAGGCACAGATACGCAGTATTTT CASSPSGTGGGTDTQYF
NA NA TRBJ1-2 TRBV15 TGTGCCACCAGCAGGGAATCCGGGACCAGAACTGGCTACACCTTC CATSRESGTRTGYTF
few NA TRBJ2-2 TRBV6-5 TGTGCCAGCAGTTACTCGTGGATTGCGGCCGGGGAGCTGTTTTTT CASSYSWIAAGELFF
NA TRBD1 TRBJ2-3 TRBV20-1 TGCAGTGCTCCGGGACAGAGCACAGATACGCAGTATTTT CSAPGQSTDTQYF